These T cell receptor beta chains were read from a single sample in a study of sequential checkpoint blockade in melanoma. The assay was immunoSEQ multiplex PCR, and TCRdb's table has in-frame clones only and misses some. The sample records about 6,900 clones, 23% being singletons. The sample consisted of tumor tissue (inferred from file names), taken from a patient given nivolumab and ipilimumab in sequence. The receptors derive from a human donor with melanoma. The CDR3 runs from the conserved cysteine through the conserved F or W. The order of the fields is V gene, clone size, D gene, J gene, CDR3 protein, CDR3 DNA. D genes are given only for firm matches. Only some rows state a clone size, as once, few, many or a class for expanded clones.

v_gene: TRBV6-8; abundance: few; d_gene: -; j_gene: TRBJ1-4; CDR3aa: CASGIQGVREKLFF; CDR3nt: TGTGCCAGCGGTATACAGGGAGTAAGAGAAAAACTGTTTTTT
v_gene: TRBV29-1; abundance: -; d_gene: -; j_gene: TRBJ1-2; CDR3aa: CSVPPGLDGYTF; CDR3nt: TGCAGCGTTCCCCCGGGGTTAGATGGCTACACCTTC
v_gene: TRBV4-1; abundance: few; d_gene: -; j_gene: TRBJ1-3; CDR3aa: CASSLGPLSGNTIYF; CDR3nt: TGCGCCAGCAGCCTGGGACCGCTCTCTGGAAACACCATATATTTT
v_gene: TRBV5-1; abundance: -; d_gene: -; j_gene: TRBJ1-4; CDR3aa: CASSFKRRREKLFF; CDR3nt: TGCGCCAGCAGCTTTAAAAGACGGAGGGAAAAACTGTTTTTT
v_gene: TRBV7-2; abundance: -; d_gene: TRBD1; j_gene: TRBJ2-2; CDR3aa: CASTGQSTGELFF; CDR3nt: TGTGCTAGCACGGGACAGAGCACCGGGGAGCTGTTTTTT
v_gene: TRBV6-8; abundance: -; d_gene: TRBD2; j_gene: TRBJ2-1; CDR3aa: CASSPTGTSGYNEQFF; CDR3nt: TGTGCCAGCAGTCCTACAGGGACTAGCGGTTACAATGAGCAGTTCTTC
v_gene: TRBV19; abundance: few; d_gene: TRBD1; j_gene: TRBJ1-4; CDR3aa: CASSDMTGSNEKLFF; CDR3nt: TGTGCCAGTAGTGACATGACAGGGTCTAATGAAAAACTGTTTTTT
v_gene: TRBV6-7; abundance: -; d_gene: -; j_gene: TRBJ2-1; CDR3aa: CASSYRGSACNEQFF; CDR3nt: TGTGCCAGCAGTTATCGGGGGAGTGCGTGTAATGAGCAGTTCTTC
v_gene: TRBV6-8; abundance: medium-sized; d_gene: -; j_gene: TRBJ2-6; CDR3aa: CASSLQHSGANVLTF; CDR3nt: TGTGCCAGCAGTTTACAGCACTCTGGGGCCAACGTCCTGACTTTC
v_gene: TRBV19; abundance: -; d_gene: TRBD1; j_gene: TRBJ1-5; CDR3aa: CASSIISGQGNNQPQHF; CDR3nt: TGTGCCAGTAGTATAATTTCTGGACAGGGGAACAATCAGCCCCAGCATTTT
v_gene: TRBV11-3; abundance: many; d_gene: -; j_gene: TRBJ2-5; CDR3aa: CASSLNRAQETQYF; CDR3nt: TGTGCCAGCAGCTTAAACAGGGCGCAAGAGACCCAGTACTTC
v_gene: TRBV5-1; abundance: -; d_gene: TRBD2; j_gene: TRBJ2-1; CDR3aa: CASSFLRAGEYNEQFF; CDR3nt: TGCGCCAGCAGCTTCCTGCGAGCGGGAGAATACAATGAGCAGTTCTTC
v_gene: TRBV19; abundance: -; d_gene: -; j_gene: TRBJ2-6; CDR3aa: CASMRGAGANVLTF; CDR3nt: TGTGCCAGTATGAGGGGGGCCGGGGCCAACGTCCTGACTTTC
v_gene: TRBV6-8; abundance: few; d_gene: -; j_gene: TRBJ2-2; CDR3aa: CASSIASYGELFF; CDR3nt: TGTGCCAGCAGTATTGCGAGTTACGGGGAGCTGTTTTTT
v_gene: TRBV11-3; abundance: many; d_gene: -; j_gene: TRBJ1-2; CDR3aa: CASSPQLRGDHGYTF; CDR3nt: TGTGCCAGCAGCCCCCAACTGCGGGGGGATCATGGCTACACCTTC
v_gene: TRBV19; abundance: -; d_gene: -; j_gene: TRBJ2-2; CDR3aa: CASSSRSSTGELFF; CDR3nt: TGTGCCAGTAGTAGCCGGTCAAGCACCGGGGAGCTGTTTTTT
v_gene: TRBV19; abundance: few; d_gene: -; j_gene: TRBJ1-5; CDR3aa: CASSPGQKNQPQHF; CDR3nt: TGTGCCAGTAGTCCCGGACAAAAGAATCAGCCCCAGCATTTT
v_gene: TRBV9; abundance: medium-sized; d_gene: -; j_gene: TRBJ2-1; CDR3aa: CASGPSSIHEQFF; CDR3nt: TGTGCCAGCGGACCCTCTAGCATCCATGAGCAGTTCTTC
v_gene: TRBV14; abundance: -; d_gene: -; j_gene: TRBJ1-1; CDR3aa: CASSQDAEPGGAFF; CDR3nt: TGTGCCAGCAGCCAAGACGCAGAACCCGGAGGAGCTTTCTTT
v_gene: TRBV18; abundance: few; d_gene: -; j_gene: TRBJ2-1; CDR3aa: CASSPPDSTYNEQFF; CDR3nt: TGTGCCAGCTCACCACCCGACTCGACCTACAATGAGCAGTTCTTC
v_gene: TRBV19; abundance: few; d_gene: TRBD1; j_gene: TRBJ1-2; CDR3aa: CASSLGGDRGTYGYTF; CDR3nt: TGTGCCAGTAGCCTCGGAGGGGACAGGGGGACCTATGGCTACACCTTC
v_gene: TRBV15; abundance: once; d_gene: TRBD1; j_gene: TRBJ1-4; CDR3aa: CATSRGLIGQGIGNEKLFF; CDR3nt: TGTGCCACCAGCAGAGGACTGATAGGACAGGGGATAGGTAATGAAAAACTGTTTTTT
v_gene: TRBV7-6; abundance: few; d_gene: -; j_gene: TRBJ2-3; CDR3aa: CASSLGSGLTDTQYF; CDR3nt: TGTGCCAGCAGCTTAGGCAGCGGGCTCACAGATACGCAGTATTTT
v_gene: TRBV9; abundance: large; d_gene: -; j_gene: TRBJ1-3; CDR3aa: CASSDSSGNTIYF; CDR3nt: TGTGCCAGCAGCGACAGCTCTGGAAACACCATATATTTT
v_gene: TRBV9; abundance: medium-sized; d_gene: -; j_gene: TRBJ1-1; CDR3aa: CASSKGVQEDTEAFF; CDR3nt: TGTGCCAGCAGCAAAGGGGTACAGGAGGACACTGAAGCTTTCTTT
v_gene: TRBV5-1; abundance: -; d_gene: -; j_gene: TRBJ1-3; CDR3aa: CASSYRAVSSGNTIYF; CDR3nt: TGCGCCAGCAGCTACAGGGCGGTAAGCTCCGGAAACACCATATATTTT
v_gene: TRBV29-1; abundance: -; d_gene: TRBD1; j_gene: TRBJ1-2; CDR3aa: CSVGQAGYGYTF; CDR3nt: TGCAGCGTCGGACAGGCGGGATATGGCTACACCTTC
v_gene: TRBV18; abundance: once; d_gene: TRBD2; j_gene: TRBJ2-1; CDR3aa: CASSPAEGLGVNEQFF; CDR3nt: TGTGCCAGCTCCCCCGCAGAAGGACTAGGGGTGAATGAGCAGTTCTTC
v_gene: TRBV18; abundance: once; d_gene: TRBD1; j_gene: TRBJ2-1; CDR3aa: CASSPLRLIGTAQYNEQFF; CDR3nt: TGTGCCAGCTCACCACTACGACTTATTGGGACAGCACAATACAATGAGCAGTTCTTC
v_gene: TRBV19; abundance: once; d_gene: TRBD2; j_gene: TRBJ2-5; CDR3aa: CASKLAGGGQETQYF; CDR3nt: TGTGCCAGTAAACTAGCGGGAGGGGGGCAAGAGACCCAGTACTTC
v_gene: TRBV19; abundance: -; d_gene: TRBD1; j_gene: TRBJ1-4; CDR3aa: CATRTGKRGDEKLFF; CDR3nt: TGTGCCACCCGGACAGGGAAAAGAGGAGATGAAAAACTGTTTTTT
v_gene: TRBV11-3; abundance: few; d_gene: -; j_gene: TRBJ2-2; CDR3aa: CASSLRRGTGELFF; CDR3nt: TGTGCCAGCAGCTTAAGGCGGGGCACCGGGGAGCTGTTTTTT
v_gene: TRBV19; abundance: -; d_gene: TRBD2; j_gene: TRBJ2-3; CDR3aa: CASSPRTSGSGTQYF; CDR3nt: TGTGCCAGTAGCCCCAGGACTAGCGGGAGTGGGACGCAGTATTTT